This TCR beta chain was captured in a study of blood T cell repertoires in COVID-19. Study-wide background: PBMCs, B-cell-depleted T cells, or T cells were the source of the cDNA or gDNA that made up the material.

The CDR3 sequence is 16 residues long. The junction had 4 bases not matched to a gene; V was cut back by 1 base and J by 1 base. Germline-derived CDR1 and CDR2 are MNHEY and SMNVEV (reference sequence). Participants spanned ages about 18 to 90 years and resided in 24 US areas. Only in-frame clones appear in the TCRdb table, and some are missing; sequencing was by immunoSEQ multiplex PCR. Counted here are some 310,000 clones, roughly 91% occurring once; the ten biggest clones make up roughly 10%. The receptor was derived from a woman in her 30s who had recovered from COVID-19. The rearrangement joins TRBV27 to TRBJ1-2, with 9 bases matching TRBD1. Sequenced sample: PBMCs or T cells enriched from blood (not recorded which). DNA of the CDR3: TGTGCCAGCAGTTTATTAGGGACAGGGTATAACTATGGCTACACCTTC. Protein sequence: CASSLLGTGYNYGYTF.